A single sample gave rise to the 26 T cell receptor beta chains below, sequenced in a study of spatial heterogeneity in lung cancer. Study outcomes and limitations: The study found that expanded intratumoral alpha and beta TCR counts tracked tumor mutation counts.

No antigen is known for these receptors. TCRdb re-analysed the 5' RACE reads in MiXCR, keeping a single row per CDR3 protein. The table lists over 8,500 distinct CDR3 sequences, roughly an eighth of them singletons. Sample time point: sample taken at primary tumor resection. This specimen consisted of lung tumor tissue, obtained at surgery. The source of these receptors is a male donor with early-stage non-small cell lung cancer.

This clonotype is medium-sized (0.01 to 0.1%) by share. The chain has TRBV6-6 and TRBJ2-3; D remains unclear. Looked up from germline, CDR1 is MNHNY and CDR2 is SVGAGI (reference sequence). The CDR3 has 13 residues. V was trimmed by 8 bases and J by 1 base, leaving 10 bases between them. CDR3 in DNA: TGTGCCAGCTCGTCTCAGGGCACAGATACGCAGTATTTT. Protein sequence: CASSSQGTDTQYF.

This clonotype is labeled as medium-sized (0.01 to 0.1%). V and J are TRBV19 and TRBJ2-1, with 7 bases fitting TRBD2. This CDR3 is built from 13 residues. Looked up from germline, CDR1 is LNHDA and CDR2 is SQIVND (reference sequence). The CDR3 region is CAMGGSSYNEQFF. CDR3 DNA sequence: TGTGCTATGGGCGGGAGCTCCTACAATGAGCAGTTCTTC.

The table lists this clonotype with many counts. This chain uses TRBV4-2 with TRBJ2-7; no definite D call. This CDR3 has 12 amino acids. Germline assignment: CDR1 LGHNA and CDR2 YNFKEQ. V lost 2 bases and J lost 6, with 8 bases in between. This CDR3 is CASSQKGREQYF. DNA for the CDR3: TGTGCCAGCAGCCAAAAAGGCCGCGAGCAGTACTTC.

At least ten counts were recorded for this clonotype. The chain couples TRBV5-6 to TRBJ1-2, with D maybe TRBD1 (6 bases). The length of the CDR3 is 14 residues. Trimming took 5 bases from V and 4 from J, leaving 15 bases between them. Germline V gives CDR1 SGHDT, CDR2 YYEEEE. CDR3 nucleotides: TGTGCCAGCAGTCTGACAGGCCTACGCTATGGCTACACCTTC. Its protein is CASSLTGLRYGYTF.

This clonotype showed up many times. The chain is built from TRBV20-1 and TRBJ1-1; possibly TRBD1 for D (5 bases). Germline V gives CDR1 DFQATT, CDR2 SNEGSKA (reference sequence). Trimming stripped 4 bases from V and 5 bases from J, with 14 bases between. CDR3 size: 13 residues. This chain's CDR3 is CSAMEGQGTEAFF. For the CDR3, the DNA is TGCAGTGCTATGGAGGGGCAGGGAACTGAAGCTTTCTTT.

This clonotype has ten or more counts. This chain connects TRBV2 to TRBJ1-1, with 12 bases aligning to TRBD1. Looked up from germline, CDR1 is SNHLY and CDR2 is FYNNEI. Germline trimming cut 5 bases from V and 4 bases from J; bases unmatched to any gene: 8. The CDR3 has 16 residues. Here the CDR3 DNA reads TGTGCCAGCAGTCACCACCGGGACAGGGGGCCCACTGAAGCTTTCTTT. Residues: CASSHHRDRGPTEAFF.

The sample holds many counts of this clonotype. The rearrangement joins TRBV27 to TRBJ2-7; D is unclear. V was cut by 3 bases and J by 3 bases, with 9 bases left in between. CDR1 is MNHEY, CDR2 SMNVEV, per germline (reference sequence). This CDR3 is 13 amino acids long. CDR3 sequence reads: CASSFGTDYEQYF. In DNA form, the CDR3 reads TGTGCCAGCAGTTTTGGCACCGACTACGAGCAGTACTTC.

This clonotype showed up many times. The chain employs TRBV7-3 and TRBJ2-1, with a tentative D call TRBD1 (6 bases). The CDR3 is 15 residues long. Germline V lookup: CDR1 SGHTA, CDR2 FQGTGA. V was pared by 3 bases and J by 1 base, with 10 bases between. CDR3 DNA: TGTGCCAGCAGCTTGATGACAGGATCCTACAATGAGCAGTTCTTC. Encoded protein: CASSLMTGSYNEQFF.

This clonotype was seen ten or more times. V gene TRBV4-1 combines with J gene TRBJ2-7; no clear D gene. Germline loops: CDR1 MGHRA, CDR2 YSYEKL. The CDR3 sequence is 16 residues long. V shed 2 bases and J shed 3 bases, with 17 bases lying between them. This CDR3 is CASSQPPGPTYYEQYF. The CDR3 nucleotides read TGCGCCAGCAGCCAACCCCCAGGTCCTACCTACTACGAGCAGTACTTC.

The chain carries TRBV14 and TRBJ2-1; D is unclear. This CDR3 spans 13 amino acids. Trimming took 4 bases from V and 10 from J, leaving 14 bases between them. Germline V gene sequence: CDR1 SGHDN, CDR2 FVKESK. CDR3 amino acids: CASSPTASLEQFF. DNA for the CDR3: TGTGCCAGCAGCCCTACTGCCAGCTTGGAGCAGTTCTTC. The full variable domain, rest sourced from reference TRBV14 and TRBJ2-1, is EAGVTQFPSHSVIEKGQTVTLRCDPISGHDNLYWYRRVMGKEIKFLLHFVKESKQDESGMPNNRFLAERTGGTYSTLKVQPAELEDSGVYFCASSPTASLEQFFGPGTRLTVL.

CDR3 protein: CASSEKISGTQYF. The CDR3 bases are TGTGCCAGCAGTGAAAAGATTAGTGGGACCCAGTACTTC. This sequence joins TRBV2 and TRBJ2-5; D remains unclear. Germline lookup yields CDR1 SNHLY and CDR2 FYNNEI. This CDR3 contains 13 residues. The germline V and J ends were trimmed by 2 bases and 7 bases, with 11 bases remaining between them.

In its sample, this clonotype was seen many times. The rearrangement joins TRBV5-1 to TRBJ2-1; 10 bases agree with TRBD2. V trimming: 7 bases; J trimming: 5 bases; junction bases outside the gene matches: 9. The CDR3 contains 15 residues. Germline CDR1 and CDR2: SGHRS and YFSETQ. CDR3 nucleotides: TGCGCCAGCGTGGGGCTAGCGGGAGTCCACAATGAGCAGTTCTTC. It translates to CASVGLAGVHNEQFF.

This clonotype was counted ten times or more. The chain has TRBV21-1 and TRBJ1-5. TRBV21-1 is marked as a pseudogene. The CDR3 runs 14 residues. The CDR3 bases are TGTGCCAGCAGCGGATACAATAGCAATCAGCCCCAGCATTTT. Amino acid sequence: CASSGYNSNQPQHF.

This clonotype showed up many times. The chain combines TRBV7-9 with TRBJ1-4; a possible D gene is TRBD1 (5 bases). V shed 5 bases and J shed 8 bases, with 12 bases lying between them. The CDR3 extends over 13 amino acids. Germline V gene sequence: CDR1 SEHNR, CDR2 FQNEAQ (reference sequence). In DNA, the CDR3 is TGTGCCAGCAGCCCCCACGGGGGGGAAAAACTGTTTTTT. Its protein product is CASSPHGGEKLFF.

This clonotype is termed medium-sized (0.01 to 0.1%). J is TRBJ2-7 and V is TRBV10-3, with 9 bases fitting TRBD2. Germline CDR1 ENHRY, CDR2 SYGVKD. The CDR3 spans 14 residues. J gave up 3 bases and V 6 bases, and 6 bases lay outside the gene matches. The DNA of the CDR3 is TGTGCCATCAGGGCTAGCGGGATCAACTACGAGCAGTACTTC. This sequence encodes CAIRASGINYEQYF.

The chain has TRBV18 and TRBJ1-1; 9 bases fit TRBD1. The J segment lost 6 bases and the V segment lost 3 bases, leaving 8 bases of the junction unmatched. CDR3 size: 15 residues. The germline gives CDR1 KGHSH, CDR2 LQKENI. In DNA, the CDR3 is TGTGCCAGCTCACCGAAACAGGGGGCATCCTCTGAAGCTTTCTTT. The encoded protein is CASSPKQGASSEAFF.

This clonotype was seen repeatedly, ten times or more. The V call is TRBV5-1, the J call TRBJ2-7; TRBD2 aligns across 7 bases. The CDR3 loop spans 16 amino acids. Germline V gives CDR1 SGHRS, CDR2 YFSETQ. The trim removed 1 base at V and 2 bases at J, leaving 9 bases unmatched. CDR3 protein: CASSLRGGSSAYEQYF. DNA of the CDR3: TGCGCCAGCAGCTTGAGGGGAGGGTCTAGCGCCTACGAGCAGTACTTC.

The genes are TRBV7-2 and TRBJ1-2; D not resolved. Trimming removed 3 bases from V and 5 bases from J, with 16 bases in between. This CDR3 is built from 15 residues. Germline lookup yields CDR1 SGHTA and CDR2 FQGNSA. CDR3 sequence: CASSLSGEPSYGYTF. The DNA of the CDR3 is TGTGCCAGCAGCTTGAGCGGGGAACCCTCATATGGCTACACCTTC. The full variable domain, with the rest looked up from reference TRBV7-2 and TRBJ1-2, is GAGVSQSPSNKVTEKGKDVELRCDPISGHTALYWYRQSLGQGLEFLIYFQGNSAPDKSGLPSDRFSAERTGGSVSTLTIQRTQQEDSAVYLCASSLSGEPSYGYTFGSGTRLTVV.

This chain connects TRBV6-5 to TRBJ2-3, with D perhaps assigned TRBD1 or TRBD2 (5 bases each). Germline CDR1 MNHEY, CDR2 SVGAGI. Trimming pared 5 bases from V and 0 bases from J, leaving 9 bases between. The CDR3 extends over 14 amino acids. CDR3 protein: CASSGTLSTDTQYF. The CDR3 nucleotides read TGTGCCAGCAGTGGGACCCTTAGCACAGATACGCAGTATTTT.

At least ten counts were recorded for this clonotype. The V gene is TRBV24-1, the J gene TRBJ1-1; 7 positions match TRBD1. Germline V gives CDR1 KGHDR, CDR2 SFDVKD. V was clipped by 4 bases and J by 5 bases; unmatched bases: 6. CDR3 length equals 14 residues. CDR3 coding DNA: TGTGCCACCAGTGAAACAGGGGCAGGGACTGAAGCTTTCTTT. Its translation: CATSETGAGTEAFF.

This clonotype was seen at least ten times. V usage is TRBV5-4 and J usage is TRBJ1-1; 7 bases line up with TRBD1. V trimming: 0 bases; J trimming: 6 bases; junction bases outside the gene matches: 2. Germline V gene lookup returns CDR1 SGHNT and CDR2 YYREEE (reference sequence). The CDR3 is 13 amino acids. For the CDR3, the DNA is TGTGCCAGCAGCTTGGAGGGGGCTGCTGAAGCTTTCTTT. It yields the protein CASSLEGAAEAFF.

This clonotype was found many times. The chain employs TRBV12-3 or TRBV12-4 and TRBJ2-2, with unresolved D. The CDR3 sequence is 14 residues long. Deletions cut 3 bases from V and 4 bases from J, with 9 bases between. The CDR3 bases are TGTGCCAGCAGTTTGAAAGGAATCACCGGGGAGCTGTTTTTT. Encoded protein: CASSLKGITGELFF.

The DNA for the CDR3 is TGTGCCAGCAGCTTCGTTGGGTCCTACAATGAGCAGTTCTTC. Translated, it gives CASSFVGSYNEQFF. The chain uses TRBV7-2 and TRBJ2-1; D is unresolved. The CDR3 totals 14 residues. Germline V gives CDR1 SGHTA, CDR2 FQGNSA. Trimming took 3 bases from V and 1 from J, leaving 7 bases between them.

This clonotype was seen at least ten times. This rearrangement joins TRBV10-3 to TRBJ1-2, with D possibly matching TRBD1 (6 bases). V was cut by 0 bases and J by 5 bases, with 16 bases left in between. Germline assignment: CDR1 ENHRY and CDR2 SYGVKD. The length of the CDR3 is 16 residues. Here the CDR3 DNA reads TGTGCCATCAGTGAGTCGTGGTCAGGGGATGAATATGGCTACACCTTC. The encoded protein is CAISESWSGDEYGYTF.

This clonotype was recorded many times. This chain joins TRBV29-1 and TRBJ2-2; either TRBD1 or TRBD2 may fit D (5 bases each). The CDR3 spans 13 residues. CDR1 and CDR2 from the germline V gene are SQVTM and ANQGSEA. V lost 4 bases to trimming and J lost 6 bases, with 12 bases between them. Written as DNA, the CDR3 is TGCAGCGTTGTCCCCCGGGGCCCCGGGGAGCTGTTTTTT. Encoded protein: CSVVPRGPGELFF.

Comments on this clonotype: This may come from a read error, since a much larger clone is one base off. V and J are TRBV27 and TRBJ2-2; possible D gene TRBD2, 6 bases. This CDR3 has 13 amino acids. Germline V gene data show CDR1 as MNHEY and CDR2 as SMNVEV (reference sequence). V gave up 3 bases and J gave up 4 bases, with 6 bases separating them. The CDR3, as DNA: TGTGCCAGCAGTTTGGGGGGCACCGGGGAGCTGTTTTTT. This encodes CASSLGGTGELFF.